This entry features one TCR beta chain sequence. The CDR3 has 16 residues. Looked up from germline, CDR1 is DFQATT and CDR2 is SNEGSKA (reference sequence). The data derive from a study of monozygotic twins with inflammatory bowel disease. From its re-call of the 5' RACE reads, TCRdb lists each CDR3 protein once, without DNA. The listing contains 310,000 or so distinct CDR3 sequences. The TCR was taken from a human donor with ulcerative colitis or Crohn's disease, or a healthy co-twin of an affected twin (not recorded which). Sample: blood. The rearrangement joins TRBV20-1 to TRBJ2-2; TCRdb's assignment of TRBD1 cannot be checked, as there is no DNA. The CDR3 spells CSARGYRGRNTGELFF.